This T cell receptor (beta chain) is drawn from a study of identical twins. Study-level results: The study found weaker excess twin sharing in beta out-of-frame sequences.

In TCRdb, the 5' RACE reads were re-called with MiXCR into one record per CDR3 protein. Among roughly 250,000 distinct CDR3 sequences, around 7.6% were seen once, and the ten largest hold over 5%. This CDR3 is built from 12 residues. Germline values: CDR1 MNHEY, CDR2 SMNVEV (reference sequence). Trimming stripped 6 bases from V and 5 bases from J, with 11 bases between. About this clonotype: What it binds is not known.

This sample was shared with a second study, whose subject was yellow fever vaccine responses in identical twins.

The V and J genes are TRBV27 and TRBJ2-7; D not certain. This receptor was obtained from a young woman in good health. The sample comprised CD8+ T cells sorted from blood. CDR3 protein: CASSPRSHEQYF. CDR3 in DNA: TGTGCCAGCAGCCCGCGGTCCCACGAGCAGTACTTC.